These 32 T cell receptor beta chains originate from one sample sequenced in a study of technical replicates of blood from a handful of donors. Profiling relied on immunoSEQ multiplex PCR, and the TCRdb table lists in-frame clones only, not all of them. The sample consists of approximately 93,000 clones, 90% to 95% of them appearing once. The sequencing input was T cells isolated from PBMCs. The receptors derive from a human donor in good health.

The CDR3 sequence is CASSHRGRETNEKLFF. The CDR3 coding sequence is TGCGCCAGCAGCCACAGGGGGCGCGAAACTAATGAAAAACTGTTTTTT. The J gene is TRBJ1-4, the V gene TRBV4-1; 8 bases are shared with TRBD1. This CDR3 comprises 16 residues. Losses at the gene ends were 3 bases for V and 1 base for J; bases not matched to a gene: 4. The germline V gene encodes CDR1 MGHRA and CDR2 YSYEKL.

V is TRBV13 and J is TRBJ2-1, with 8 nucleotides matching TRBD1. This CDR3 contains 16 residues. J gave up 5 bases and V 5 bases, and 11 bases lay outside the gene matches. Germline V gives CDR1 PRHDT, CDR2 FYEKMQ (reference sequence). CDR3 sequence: CASSEAGGAGDNEQFF. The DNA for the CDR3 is TGTGCCAGCAGCGAAGCAGGGGGCGCAGGAGACAATGAGCAGTTCTTC.

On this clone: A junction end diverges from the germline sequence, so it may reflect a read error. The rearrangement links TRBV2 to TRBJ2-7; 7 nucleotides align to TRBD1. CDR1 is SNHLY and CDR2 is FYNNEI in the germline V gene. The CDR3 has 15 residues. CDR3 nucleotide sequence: TGTGCCAGCACTACGGGACAGATCGTCTCCTACGAGCAGTATTTC. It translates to CASTTGQIVSYEQYF. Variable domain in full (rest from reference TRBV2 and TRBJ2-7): EPEVTQTPSHQVTQMGQEVILRCVPISNHLYFYWYRQILGQKVEFLVSFYNNEISEKSEIFDDQFSVERPDGSNFTLKIRSTKLEDSAMYFCASTTGQIVSYEQYFGPGTRLTVT.

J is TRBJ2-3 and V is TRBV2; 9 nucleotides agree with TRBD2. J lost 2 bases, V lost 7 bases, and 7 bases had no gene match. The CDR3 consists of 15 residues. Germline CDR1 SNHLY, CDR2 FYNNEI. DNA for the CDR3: TGTGCCAGCAAGAAAGCGGGGGGAGCCACAGATACGCAGTATTTT. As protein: CASKKAGGATDTQYF. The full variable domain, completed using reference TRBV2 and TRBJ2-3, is EPEVTQTPSHQVTQMGQEVILRCVPISNHLYFYWYRQILGQKVEFLVSFYNNEISEKSEIFDDQFSVERPDGSNFTLKIRSTKLEDSAMYFCASKKAGGATDTQYFGPGTRLTVL.

The CDR3 spells CASSAHSVTAEAFF. DNA of the CDR3: TGTGCCAGCAGCGCCCACAGTGTCACCGCTGAAGCTTTCTTT. The rearrangement uses TRBV9 and TRBJ1-1; no reliable D call. The CDR3 length is 14 residues. Trimming took 3 bases from V and 6 from J, leaving 15 bases between them. CDR1 SGDLS and CDR2 YYNGEE come from the germline V gene. Looking up the rest from reference TRBV9 and TRBJ1-1 gives the full variable domain: DSGVTQTPKHLITATGQRVTLRCSPRSGDLSVYWYQQSLDQGLQFLIQYYNGEERAKGNILERFSAQQFPDLHSELNLSSLELGDSALYFCASSAHSVTAEAFFGQGTRLTVV.

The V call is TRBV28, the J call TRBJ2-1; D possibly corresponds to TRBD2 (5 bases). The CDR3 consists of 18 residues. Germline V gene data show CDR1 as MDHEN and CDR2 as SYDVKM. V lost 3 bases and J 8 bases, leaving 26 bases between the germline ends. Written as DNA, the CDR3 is TGTGCCAGCAGTTTTCCCCTCACTTTGGGCCATAGCGTCCATGAGCAGTTCTTC. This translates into CASSFPLTLGHSVHEQFF.

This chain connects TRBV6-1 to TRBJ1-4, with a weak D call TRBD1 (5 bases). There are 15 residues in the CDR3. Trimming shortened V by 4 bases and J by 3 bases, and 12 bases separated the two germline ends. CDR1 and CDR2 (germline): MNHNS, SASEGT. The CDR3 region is CASSGGRGPNEKLFF. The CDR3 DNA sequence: TGTGCCAGCAGTGGAGGAAGGGGCCCTAATGAAAAACTGTTTTTT.

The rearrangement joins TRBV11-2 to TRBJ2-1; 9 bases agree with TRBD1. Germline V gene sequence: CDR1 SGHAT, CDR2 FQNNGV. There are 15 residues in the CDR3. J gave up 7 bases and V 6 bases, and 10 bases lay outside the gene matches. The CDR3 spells CASRFGTGQINEQFF. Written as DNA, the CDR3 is TGTGCCAGCAGGTTCGGGACAGGGCAAATAAATGAGCAGTTCTTC.

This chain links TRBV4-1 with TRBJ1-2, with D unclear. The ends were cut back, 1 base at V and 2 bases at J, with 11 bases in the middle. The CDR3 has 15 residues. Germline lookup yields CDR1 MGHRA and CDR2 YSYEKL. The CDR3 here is CASSQVVGGNYGYTF. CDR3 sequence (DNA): TGCGCCAGCAGCCAAGTGGTAGGCGGCAACTATGGCTACACCTTC.

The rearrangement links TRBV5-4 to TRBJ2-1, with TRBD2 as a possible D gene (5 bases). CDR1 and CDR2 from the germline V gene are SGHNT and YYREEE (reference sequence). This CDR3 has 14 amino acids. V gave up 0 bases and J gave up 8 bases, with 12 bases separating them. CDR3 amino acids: CASSLARVADEQFF. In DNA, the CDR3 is TGTGCCAGCAGCTTGGCGCGGGTGGCGGATGAGCAGTTCTTC.

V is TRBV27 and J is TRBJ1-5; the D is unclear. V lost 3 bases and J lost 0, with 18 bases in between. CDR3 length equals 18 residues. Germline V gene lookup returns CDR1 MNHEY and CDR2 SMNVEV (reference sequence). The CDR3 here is CASSLYDPGIFSNQPQHF. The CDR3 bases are TGTGCCAGCAGTTTGTATGACCCCGGGATCTTTAGCAATCAGCCCCAGCATTTT.

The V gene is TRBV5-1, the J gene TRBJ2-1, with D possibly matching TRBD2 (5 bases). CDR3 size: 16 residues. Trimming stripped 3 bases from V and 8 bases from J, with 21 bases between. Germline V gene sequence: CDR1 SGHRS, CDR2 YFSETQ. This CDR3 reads CASSSTLGGLGDEQFF. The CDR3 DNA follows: TGCGCCAGCAGCTCCACATTGGGCGGGCTGGGTGATGAGCAGTTCTTC.

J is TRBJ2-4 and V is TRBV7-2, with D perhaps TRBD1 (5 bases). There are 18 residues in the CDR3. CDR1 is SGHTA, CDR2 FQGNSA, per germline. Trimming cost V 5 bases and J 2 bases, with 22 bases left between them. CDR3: CASSAPLRQGRTKNIQYF. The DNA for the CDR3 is TGTGCCAGCAGCGCGCCACTCCGCCAGGGTAGGACCAAAAACATTCAGTACTTC.

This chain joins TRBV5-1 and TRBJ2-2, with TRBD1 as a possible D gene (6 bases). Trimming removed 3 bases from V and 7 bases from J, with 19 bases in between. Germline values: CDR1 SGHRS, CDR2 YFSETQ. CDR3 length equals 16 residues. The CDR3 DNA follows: TGCGCCAGCAGCTCCTCCCCGCCAGGGGTCAGCGGGGAGCTGTTTTTT. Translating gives CASSSSPPGVSGELFF.

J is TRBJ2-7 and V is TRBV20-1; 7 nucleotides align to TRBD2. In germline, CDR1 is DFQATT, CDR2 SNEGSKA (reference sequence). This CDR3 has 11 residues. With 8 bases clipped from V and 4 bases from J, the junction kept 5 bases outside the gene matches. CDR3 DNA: TGCAGTTCACTGGGGGGGTACGAGCAGTACTTC. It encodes CSSLGGYEQYF.

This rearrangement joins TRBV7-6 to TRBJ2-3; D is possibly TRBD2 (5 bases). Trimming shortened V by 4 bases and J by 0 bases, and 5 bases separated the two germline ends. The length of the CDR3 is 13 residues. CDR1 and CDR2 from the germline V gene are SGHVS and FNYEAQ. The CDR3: CASSWTSTDTQYF. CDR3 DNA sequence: TGTGCCAGCAGCTGGACTAGCACAGATACGCAGTATTTT.

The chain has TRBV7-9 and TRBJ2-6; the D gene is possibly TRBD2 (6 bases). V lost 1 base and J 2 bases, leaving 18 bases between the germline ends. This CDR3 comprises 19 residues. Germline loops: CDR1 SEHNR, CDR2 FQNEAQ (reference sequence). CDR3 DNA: TGTGCCAGCAGCTTAGAGGCCGTGGGACTCCTTCCTGGGGCCAACGTCCTGACTTTC. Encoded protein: CASSLEAVGLLPGANVLTF.

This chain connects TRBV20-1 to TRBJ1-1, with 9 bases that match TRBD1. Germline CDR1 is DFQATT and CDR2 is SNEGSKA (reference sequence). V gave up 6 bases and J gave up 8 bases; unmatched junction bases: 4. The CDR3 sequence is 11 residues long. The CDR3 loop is CSAEDRGEAFF. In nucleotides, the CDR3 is TGCAGTGCGGAGGACAGGGGAGAAGCTTTCTTT.

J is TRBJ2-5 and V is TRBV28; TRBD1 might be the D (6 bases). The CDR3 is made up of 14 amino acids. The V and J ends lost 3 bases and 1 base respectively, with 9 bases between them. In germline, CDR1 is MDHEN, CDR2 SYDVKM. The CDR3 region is CASSFNRVQETQYF. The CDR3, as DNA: TGTGCCAGCAGTTTCAACAGGGTCCAAGAGACCCAGTACTTC.

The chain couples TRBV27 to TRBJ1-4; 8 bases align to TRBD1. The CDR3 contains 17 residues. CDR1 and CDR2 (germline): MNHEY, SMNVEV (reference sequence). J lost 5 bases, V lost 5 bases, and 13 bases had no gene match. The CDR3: CASSRDRKTQGNEKLFF. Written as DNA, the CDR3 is TGTGCCAGCAGTCGGGACAGGAAGACTCAGGGGAATGAAAAACTGTTTTTT.

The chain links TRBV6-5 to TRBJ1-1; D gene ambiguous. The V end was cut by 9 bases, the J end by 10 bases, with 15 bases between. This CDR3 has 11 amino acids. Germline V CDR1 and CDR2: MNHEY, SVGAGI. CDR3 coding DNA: TGTGCCAGTAGGTTGGAGCCGCGAGCTTTCTTT. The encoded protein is CASRLEPRAFF.

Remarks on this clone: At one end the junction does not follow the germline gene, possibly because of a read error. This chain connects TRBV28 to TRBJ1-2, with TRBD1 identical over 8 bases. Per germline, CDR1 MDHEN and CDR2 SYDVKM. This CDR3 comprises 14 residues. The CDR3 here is CLTRGQGPRYGYTF. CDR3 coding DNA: TGCTTGACCAGGGGGCAGGGCCCCAGGTATGGCTACACCTTC.

The CDR3 DNA follows: TGTGCCAGCAGCCTAAAAGGACAGTACGAGCAGTACTTC. It yields the protein CASSLKGQYEQYF. The chain has TRBV5-4 and TRBJ2-7; D is possibly TRBD1 (6 bases). V dropped 4 bases and J dropped 4 bases, with 12 bases sitting between them. The CDR3 has 13 residues. Germline V lookup: CDR1 SGHNT, CDR2 YYREEE (reference sequence). Based on the CDR3 plus reference TRBV5-4 and TRBJ2-7, the full variable domain is ETGVTQSPTHLIKTRGQQVTLRCSSQSGHNTVSWYQQALGQGPQFIFQYYREEENGRGNFPPRFSGLQFPNYSSELNVNALELDDSALYLCASSLKGQYEQYFGPGTRLTVT.

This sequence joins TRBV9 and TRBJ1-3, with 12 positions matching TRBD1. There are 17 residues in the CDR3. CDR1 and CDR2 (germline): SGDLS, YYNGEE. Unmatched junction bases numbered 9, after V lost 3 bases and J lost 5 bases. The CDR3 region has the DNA TGTGCCAGCAGCGATGGGTGGGACAGGGGGCTGAGAAACACCATATATTTT. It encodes CASSDGWDRGLRNTIYF. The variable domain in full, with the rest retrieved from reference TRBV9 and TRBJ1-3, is DSGVTQTPKHLITATGQRVTLRCSPRSGDLSVYWYQQSLDQGLQFLIQYYNGEERAKGNILERFSAQQFPDLHSELNLSSLELGDSALYFCASSDGWDRGLRNTIYFGEGSWLTVV.

The CDR3 DNA reads as TGTGCCAGCAGCCATACCAGCGGGGCTAGCACAGATACGCAGTATTTT. Translation: CASSHTSGASTDTQYF. The chain has TRBV5-4 and TRBJ2-3; the match to TRBD2 covers 7 bases. Unmatched junction bases numbered 8, after V lost 4 bases and J lost 0 bases. Germline loops: CDR1 SGHNT, CDR2 YYREEE (reference sequence). CDR3 length: 16 amino acids.

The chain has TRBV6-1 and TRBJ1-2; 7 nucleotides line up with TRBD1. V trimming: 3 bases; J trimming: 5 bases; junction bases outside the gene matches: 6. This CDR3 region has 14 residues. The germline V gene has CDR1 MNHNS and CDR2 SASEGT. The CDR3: CASSEAGGQYGYTF. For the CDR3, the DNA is TGTGCCAGCAGTGAGGCGGGGGGACAGTATGGCTACACCTTC.

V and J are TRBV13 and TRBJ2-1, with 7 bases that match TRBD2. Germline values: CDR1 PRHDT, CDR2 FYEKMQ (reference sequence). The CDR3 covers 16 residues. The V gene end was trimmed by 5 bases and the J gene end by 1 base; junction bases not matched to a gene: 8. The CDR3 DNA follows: TGTGCCAGCAGCCCGACCGGGACTATATCCTACAATGAGCAGTTCTTC. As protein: CASSPTGTISYNEQFF. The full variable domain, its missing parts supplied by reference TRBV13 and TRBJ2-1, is AAGVIQSPRHLIKEKRETATLKCYPIPRHDTVYWYQQGPGQDPQFLISFYEKMQSDKGSIPDRFSAQQFSDYHSELNMSSLELGDSALYFCASSPTGTISYNEQFFGPGTRLTVL.

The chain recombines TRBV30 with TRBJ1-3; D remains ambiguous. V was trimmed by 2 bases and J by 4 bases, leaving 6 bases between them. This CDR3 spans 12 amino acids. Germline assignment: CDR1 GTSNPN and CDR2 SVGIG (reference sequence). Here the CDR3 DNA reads TGTGCCTGGAGTACGAGGGGAAACACCATATATTTT. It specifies CAWSTRGNTIYF.

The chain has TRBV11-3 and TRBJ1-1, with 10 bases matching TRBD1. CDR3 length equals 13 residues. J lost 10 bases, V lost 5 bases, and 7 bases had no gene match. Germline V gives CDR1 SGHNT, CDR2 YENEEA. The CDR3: CASSRDRGTGAFF. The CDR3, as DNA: TGTGCCAGCAGCCGGGACAGGGGCACGGGAGCTTTCTTT.

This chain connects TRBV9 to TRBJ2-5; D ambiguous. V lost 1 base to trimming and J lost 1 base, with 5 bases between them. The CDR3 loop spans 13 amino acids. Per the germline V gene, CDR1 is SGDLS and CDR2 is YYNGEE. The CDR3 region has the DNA TGTGCCAGCAGCGTACTCTCCCAAGAGACCCAGTACTTC. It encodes CASSVLSQETQYF. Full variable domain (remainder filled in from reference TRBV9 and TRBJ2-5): DSGVTQTPKHLITATGQRVTLRCSPRSGDLSVYWYQQSLDQGLQFLIQYYNGEERAKGNILERFSAQQFPDLHSELNLSSLELGDSALYFCASSVLSQETQYFGPGTRLLVL.

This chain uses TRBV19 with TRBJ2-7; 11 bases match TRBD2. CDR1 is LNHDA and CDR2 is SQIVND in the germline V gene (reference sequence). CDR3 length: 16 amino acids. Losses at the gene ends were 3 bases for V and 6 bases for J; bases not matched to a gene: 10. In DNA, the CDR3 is TGTGCCAGTAGTATGCTGCCTAGCGGGGGGACGGGCGAGCAGTACTTC. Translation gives CASSMLPSGGTGEQYF.

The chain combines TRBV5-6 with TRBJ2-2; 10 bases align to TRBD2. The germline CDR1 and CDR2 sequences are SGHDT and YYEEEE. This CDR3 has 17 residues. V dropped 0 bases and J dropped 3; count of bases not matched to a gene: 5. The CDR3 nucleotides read TGTGCCAGCAGCTTGGCCGGACTAGCGGCCTACACCGGGGAGCTGTTTTTT. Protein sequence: CASSLAGLAAYTGELFF.